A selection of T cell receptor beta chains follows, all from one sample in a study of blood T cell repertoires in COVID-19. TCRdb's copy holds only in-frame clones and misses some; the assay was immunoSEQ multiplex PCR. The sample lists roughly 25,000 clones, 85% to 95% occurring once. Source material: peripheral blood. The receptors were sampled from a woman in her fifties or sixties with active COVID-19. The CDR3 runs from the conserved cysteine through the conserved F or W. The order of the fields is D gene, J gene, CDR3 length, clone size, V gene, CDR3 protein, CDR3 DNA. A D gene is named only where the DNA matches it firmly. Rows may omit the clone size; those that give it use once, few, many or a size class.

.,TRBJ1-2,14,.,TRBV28,CASSLGGNEYGYTF,TGTGCCAGCAGTTTAGGGGGGAACGAATATGGCTACACCTTC
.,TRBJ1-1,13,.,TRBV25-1,CASSGGLGPEAFF,TGTGCCAGCAGTGGAGGGTTGGGCCCTGAAGCTTTCTTT
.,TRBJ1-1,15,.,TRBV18,CASSPPGLGGTEAFF,TGTGCCAGCTCACCACCCGGACTGGGGGGCACTGAAGCTTTCTTT
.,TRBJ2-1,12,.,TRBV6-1,CASSDINNEQFF,TGTGCCAGCAGTGATATTAACAATGAGCAGTTCTTC
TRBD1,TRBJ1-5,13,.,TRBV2,CASQGQVYQPQHF,TGTGCCAGTCAGGGACAGGTTTATCAGCCCCAGCATTTT
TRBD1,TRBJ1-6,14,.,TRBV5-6,CASSFMDRVSPLHF,TGTGCCAGCAGCTTCATGGACAGGGTGTCACCCCTCCACTTT
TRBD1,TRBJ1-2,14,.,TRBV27,CASRSTGGDYGYTF,TGTGCCAGCAGGTCCACAGGGGGGGACTATGGCTACACCTTC
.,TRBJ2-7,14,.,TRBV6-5,CASSSPTNSAEQYF,TGTGCCAGCAGTTCACCGACTAACTCCGCCGAGCAGTACTTC
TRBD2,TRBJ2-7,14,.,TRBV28,CASTQRELSYEQYF,TGTGCCAGCACCCAGCGGGAACTCTCCTACGAGCAGTACTTC
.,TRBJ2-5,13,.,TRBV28,CASSSGSQETQYF,TGTGCCAGCAGTTCGGGGAGTCAAGAGACCCAGTACTTC
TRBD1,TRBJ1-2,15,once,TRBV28,CATRGGGQGRGGYTF,TGTGCCACCCGTGGGGGGGGACAGGGGCGCGGCGGCTACACCTTC
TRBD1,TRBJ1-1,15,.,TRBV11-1,CASSSYRGQGTEAFF,TGTGCCAGCAGCTCGTACAGGGGGCAGGGCACTGAAGCTTTCTTT
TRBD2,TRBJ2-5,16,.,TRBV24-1,CATSDPGGAVAETQYF,TGTGCCACCAGTGACCCCGGGGGGGCGGTTGCGGAGACCCAGTACTTC
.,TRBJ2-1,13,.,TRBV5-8,CASNRLGASDSFF,TGTGCCAGCAACCGATTGGGGGCCAGCGACTCGTTCTTC
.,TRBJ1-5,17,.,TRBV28,CASSTPARTGFLEPQHF,TGTGCCAGCAGCACTCCTGCTCGAACAGGATTCTTGGAGCCCCAGCATTTT
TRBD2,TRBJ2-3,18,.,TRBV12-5,CASGLGLAGGPGTDTQYF,TGTGCTAGTGGTTTGGGACTAGCGGGGGGGCCCGGTACAGATACGCAGTATTTT
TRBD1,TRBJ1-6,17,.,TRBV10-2,CASTKTGFEVNNSPLHF,TGCGCCAGCACCAAGACAGGGTTTGAAGTTAATAATTCACCCCTCCACTTT
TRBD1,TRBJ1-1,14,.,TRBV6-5,CASRLRQGLDEAFF,TGTGCCAGCAGGCTACGACAGGGATTGGATGAAGCTTTCTTT
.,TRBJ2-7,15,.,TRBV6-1,CASSEHPGPSEQQYF,TGTGCCAGCAGTGAACACCCAGGGCCCAGCGAGCAGCAGTACTTC
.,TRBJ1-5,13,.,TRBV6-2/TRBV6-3,CASSLRGNQPQHF,TGTGCCAGCAGTCTCAGGGGTAATCAGCCCCAGCATTTT
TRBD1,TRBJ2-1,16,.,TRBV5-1,CASRVTGTGWGNEQFF,TGCGCCAGCAGGGTCACCGGGACAGGGTGGGGCAATGAGCAGTTCTTC
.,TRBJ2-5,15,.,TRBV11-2,CASSLGGAQQETQYF,TGTGCCAGCAGCTTAGGAGGAGCCCAACAAGAGACCCAGTACTTC
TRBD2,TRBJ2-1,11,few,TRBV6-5,CASTRGGQQFF,TGTGCCAGCACCCGGGGGGGCCAGCAGTTCTTC
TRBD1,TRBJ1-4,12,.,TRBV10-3,CAISDRGEKLFF,TGTGCCATCAGCGACAGGGGGGAAAAACTGTTTTTT
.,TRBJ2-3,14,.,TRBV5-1,CASNTGSGGDTQYF,TGCGCCAGCAACACGGGGAGTGGGGGGGATACGCAGTATTTT
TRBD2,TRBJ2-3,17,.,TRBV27,CASSLLTGGHLTDTQYF,TGTGCCAGCAGTTTACTTACGGGAGGCCACCTCACAGATACGCAGTATTTT
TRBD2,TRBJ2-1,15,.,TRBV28,CASSPGGVASMEQFF,TGTGCCAGCAGCCCCGGGGGGGTCGCATCAATGGAGCAGTTCTTC
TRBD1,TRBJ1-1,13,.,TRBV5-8,CASSHNRGTEAFF,TGTGCCAGCAGTCATAACAGGGGCACTGAAGCTTTCTTT
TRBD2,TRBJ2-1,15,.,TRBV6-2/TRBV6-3,CASSSPGLAFNEQFF,TGTGCCAGCAGTTCCCCGGGACTAGCGTTCAATGAGCAGTTCTTC
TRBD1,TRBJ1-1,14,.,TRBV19,CASRRDRVDTEAFF,TGTGCCAGTAGGAGGGACAGGGTGGACACTGAAGCTTTCTTT
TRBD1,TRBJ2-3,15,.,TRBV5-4,CASSRQGRGTDTQYF,TGTGCCAGCAGTCGACAGGGTCGGGGCACAGATACGCAGTATTTT
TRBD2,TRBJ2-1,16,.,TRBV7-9,CASSLVAGGSGDEQFF,TGTGCCAGCAGCTTAGTGGCGGGGGGGTCCGGCGATGAGCAGTTCTTC
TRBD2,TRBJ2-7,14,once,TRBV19,CASSRSGVSYEQYF,TGTGCCAGTAGTAGGAGCGGGGTCTCCTACGAGCAGTACTTC
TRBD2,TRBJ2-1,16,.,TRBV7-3,CASSPASGGPVNEQFF,TGTGCCAGCAGCCCGGCTAGCGGAGGTCCGGTCAATGAGCAGTTCTTC
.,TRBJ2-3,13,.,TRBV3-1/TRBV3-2,CASSSSPGDTQYF,TGTGCCAGCAGCTCCTCCCCGGGGGATACGCAGTATTTT
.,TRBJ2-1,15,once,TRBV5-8,CASSLDSGTYNEQFF,TGTGCCAGCAGCTTAGATAGCGGCACCTACAATGAGCAGTTCTTC
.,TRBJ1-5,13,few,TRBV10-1,CASSAGTNQPQHF,TGCGCCAGCAGTGCTGGGACAAATCAGCCCCAGCATTTT
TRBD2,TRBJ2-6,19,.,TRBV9,CASSATGLAVGAGANVLTF,TGTGCCAGCAGCGCGACGGGACTAGCAGTGGGAGCTGGGGCCAACGTCCTGACTTTC
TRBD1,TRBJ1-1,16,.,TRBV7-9,CASSSPRGRGDTEAFF,TGTGCCAGCAGCTCTCCCAGGGGGCGCGGAGACACTGAAGCTTTCTTT
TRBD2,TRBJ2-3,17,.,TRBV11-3,CASTSRLAGGPTDTQYF,TGTGCCAGCACCTCCCGACTAGCGGGGGGTCCCACAGATACGCAGTATTTT
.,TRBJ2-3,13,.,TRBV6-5,CASLSRGADTQYF,TGTGCCAGCCTATCCCGGGGGGCGGATACGCAGTATTTT
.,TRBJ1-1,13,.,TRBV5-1,CASSWGLQAEAFF,TGCGCCAGCAGCTGGGGACTTCAGGCGGAAGCTTTCTTT
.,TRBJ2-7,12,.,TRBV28,CASSVGYYEQYF,TGTGCCAGCAGCGTCGGGTACTACGAGCAGTACTTC
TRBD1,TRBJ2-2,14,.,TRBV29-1,CSVPDRAGTGELFF,TGCAGCGTTCCTGACAGGGCGGGCACCGGGGAGCTGTTTTTT
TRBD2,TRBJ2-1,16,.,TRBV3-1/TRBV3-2,CASSPLPSGSYNEQFF,TGTGCCAGCAGCCCCCTGCCTAGCGGATCCTACAATGAGCAGTTCTTC
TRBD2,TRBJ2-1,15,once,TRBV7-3,CASSSSGSVYNEQFF,TGTGCCAGCAGTTCGAGCGGGAGTGTCTACAATGAGCAGTTCTTC
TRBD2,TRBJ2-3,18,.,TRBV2,CASRPTSSGGAHTDTQYF,TGTGCCAGCAGGCCGACCTCTAGCGGGGGAGCCCACACAGATACGCAGTATTTT
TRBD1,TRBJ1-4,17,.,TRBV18,CASSRSTAGGTNEKLFF,TGTGCCAGCTCACGATCAACGGCAGGGGGGACTAATGAAAAACTGTTTTTT
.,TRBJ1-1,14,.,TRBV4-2,CASSQDQANTEAFF,TGTGCCAGCAGCCAAGATCAAGCGAACACTGAAGCTTTCTTT
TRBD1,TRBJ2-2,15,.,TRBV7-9,CASSYLGQGAGELFF,TGTGCCAGCAGCTATCTTGGACAGGGGGCGGGGGAGCTGTTTTTT
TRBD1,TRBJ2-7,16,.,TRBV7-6,CASSPRQGSNSYEQYF,TGTGCCAGCAGCCCTAGACAGGGTTCAAACTCCTACGAGCAGTACTTC
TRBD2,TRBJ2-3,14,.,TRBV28,CASSLTPAGEAQYF,TGTGCCAGCAGTTTAACTCCGGCGGGAGAGGCGCAGTATTTT
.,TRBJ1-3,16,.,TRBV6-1,CASSEYSGISGNTIYF,TGTGCCAGCAGTGAATATTCAGGAATCTCTGGAAACACCATATATTTT
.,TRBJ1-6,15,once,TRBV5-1,CASSLGGYDNSPLHF,TGCGCCAGCAGCTTGGGCGGATACGATAATTCACCCCTCCACTTT
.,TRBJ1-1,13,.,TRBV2,CASRLGGEGRTFF,TGTGCCAGCAGGTTAGGGGGGGAGGGTCGGACTTTCTTT
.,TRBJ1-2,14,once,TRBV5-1,CASSQGSGQRGYTF,TGCGCCAGCAGCCAAGGTTCGGGACAACGAGGCTACACCTTC
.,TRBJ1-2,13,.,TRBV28,CASMFLSNYGYTF,TGTGCCAGCATGTTCCTTTCTAACTATGGCTACACCTTC
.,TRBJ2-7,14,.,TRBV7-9,CASSLVQTRNEQYF,TGTGCCAGCAGCTTAGTACAGACCAGGAACGAGCAGTACTTC
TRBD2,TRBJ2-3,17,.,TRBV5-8,CASSLGTASGATDTQYF,TGTGCCAGCAGCTTGGGTACGGCTAGCGGGGCCACAGATACGCAGTATTTT
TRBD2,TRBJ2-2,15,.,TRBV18,CASLAGAPNTGELFF,TGTGCCAGCCTAGCGGGAGCACCGAACACCGGGGAGCTGTTTTTT